Included here is one TCR beta chain sequence, with context. One end of the junction varies from germline; a read error may be responsible. These data originate in a study of T cell changes during pregnancy in multiple sclerosis. Method: immunoSEQ multiplex PCR; TCRdb's copy keeps in-frame clones and lacks some. The sample consists of approximately 110,000 clones, 80% to 95% of them appearing once. The TCR comes from a female donor with multiple sclerosis, enrolled in a pregnancy study. Sequenced material: peripheral blood, taken after pregnancy.

CDR3 in amino acids: CASSEPSQGISTF. CDR3 DNA: TGTGCCAGCAGCGAGCCCTCCCAGGGGATCAGTACCTTC. The rearrangement links TRBV6-6 to TRBJ2-7, with D perhaps TRBD1 (6 bases). Germline CDR1 is MNHNY and CDR2 is SVGAGI (reference sequence). The CDR3 sequence is 13 residues long.